This T cell receptor (beta chain) appears in the sequencing data of a study of CXCR3-negative and CXCR3-positive naive CD8 T cells (dated by TCRdb to 2018 to 2020). For context, the study as a whole: In total, about 135 million TRB reads were obtained, corresponding to roughly 1.5 +/- 0.3 million reads per library. The diversity and physicochemical repertoire analyses included some 11 donors pooled from two independent experiments. Naive subsets from a handful of donors and memory cells from 3 donors were included in the TRBV-TRBJ cluster analysis. On the study overall, not on this receptor specifically: Similar TRBV-TRBJ usage was shown by naive CXCR3-negative and CXCR3-positive cells from the same donor, whereas distinct patterns were shown by memory cells. Compared with CXCR3-negative naive cells, CXCR3-positive naive cells had TRB CDR3s with higher hydrophobicity (lower Kidera factor 4), lower energy, and higher strength and volume indices. Because surface CD5, which is linked to self-reactivity in mice, was comparable between the naive subsets, TCR interaction strength was also inferred from the physicochemical properties of TRB CDR3s. Repertoire diversity was comparably high in both naive subsets but much lower in memory CD8+ T cells. Freshly isolated PBMCs were used for most assays because CXCR3 expression partially decreased after cryopreservation.

In regard to this clonotype: Which antigen it targets is not known.

Each CD8+ T cell subset was flow-sorted in triplicate, and some 310,000 cells per subset were placed directly into RLT lysis buffer. To exclude memory contaminants, naive CD8+ T cells were stringently defined as CD45RO-CCR7+CD27+CD95-. Standard density gradient centrifugation was used to isolate peripheral blood mononuclear cells from buffy coats. A FACSAria III was used to flow-sort naive CD8+ T cells into CXCR3-negative and CXCR3-positive populations. Total RNA was extracted from sorted cells using an RNeasy Mini Kit. The sequencing machine was a NextSeq 550. The Human TCR Profiling Kit (MiLaboratory) was used to prepare UMI-labeled 5' RACE TRB cDNA libraries. cDNA synthesis used the entire amount of extracted RNA, and PCR amplification then used the entire amount of cDNA produced. The libraries were made side by side, with each library going through the same number of PCR cycles. The original methods were these. MIGEC and MiXCR extracted about 53,000 +/- 10,000 unique UMI-labeled TRB cDNA molecules per library, requiring at least two reads per UMI. Each library averaged about 40,000 +/- 10,000 functional in-frame TRB CDR3 nucleotide clonotypes without stop codons. After each sample was downsampled to 5000 UMI-labeled TRB molecules, VDJtools was used to calculate diversity metrics such as normalized Shannon-Wiener and Chao1. VDJtools was used to calculate clonotype-size-weighted physicochemical properties of the central five CDR3 residues, namely interaction energy, strength, volume and Kidera factor 4. TCRdb reprocessed the raw reads; every CDR3 protein sequence is a single record, and DNA is not supplied. For this entry, the V and J calls and clone size follow TCRdb and not the study's own pipeline. The table for this sample records tens of thousands of distinct CDR3 sequences. The ten largest clones take up around 1.5% of the sample.

The TCR originated in a human donor in good health. Some clones in this sample may be carry-over from other donors' samples. Input material: naive CXCR3- CD8+ T cells from blood. This specimen's cell subset or site label, per the study, means: CD45RO-CCR7+CD27+CD95- naive CD8+ T cells lacking CXCR3 (TNR3-).

The CDR3 reads as follows: CASSLIQEDYGYTF. The chain is made from TRBV7-9 and TRBJ1-2; TCRdb's D call, TRBD1, is unchecked because there is no DNA. Based on the germline V gene (reference sequence), the CDR1 and CDR2 sequences are SEHNR and FQNEAQ. The CDR3 goes from the cysteine to the phenylalanine over 14 residues. No DNA appears here.